This T cell receptor beta chain was documented in a study of T cell responses to AZD1222 COVID-19 vaccine. Study results and caveats: In all cases, repertoires were sampled only after the peak T cell response. Clonal diversity was possibly underestimated, and white British individuals and females predominated among donors. Unmutated variant regions are reportedly the target of nearly half of TCRs that are spike-specific.

As for this clone: Its antigen is not known.

Deletions cut 8 bases from V and 6 bases from J, with 22 bases between. The CDR3 contains 15 residues. CDR1 and CDR2 from the germline V gene are SNHLY and FYNNEI. The assay was immunoSEQ multiplex PCR, and TCRdb's table has in-frame clones only and misses some. The sample has under 70,000 clones; more than 80% are singletons. This receptor was identified in an adult who received the AZD1222 COVID-19 vaccine. The chain employs TRBV2 and TRBJ1-2; the D is unclear. Sample: peripheral blood, taken 28 days after the second AZD1222 dose. CDR3 nucleotides: TGTGCCAGCGTCACCGCGGACGGATCGCGGGATGGCTACACCTTC. It encodes CASVTADGSRDGYTF.